The 21 T cell receptor beta chains listed next were all sequenced from one sample in a study of shared clonotypes between healthy human individuals. TCRdb keeps only in-frame clones here, not all; method: immunoSEQ multiplex PCR. The data show some 500,000 clones, 90% to 96% seen once. The sequencing input was naive CD4+ T cells sorted from blood. Indicated subset: CD45RA+ positively selected. The receptors stem from a woman aged 25 to 39 in good health.

This clone appeared a single time. This rearrangement joins TRBV19 to TRBJ1-5, with D perhaps matching TRBD1 (6 bases). The CDR3 runs to 14 residues. In germline, CDR1 is LNHDA, CDR2 SQIVND (reference sequence). Trimming shortened V by 6 bases and J by 2 bases, and 11 bases separated the two germline ends. The CDR3, as DNA: TGTGCCAGTAGCGGACAGTTGGGCAATCAGCCCCAGCATTTT. Translating gives CASSGQLGNQPQHF.

The gene calls are TRBV11-3 and TRBJ2-6; D unclear. Germline CDR1 and CDR2: SGHNT and YENEEA. The length of the CDR3 is 13 residues. Trimming stripped 1 base from V and 2 bases from J, with 0 bases between. CDR3 nucleotide sequence: TGTGCCAGCAGCTTAGCTGGGGCCAACGTCCTGACTTTC. Its protein is CASSLAGANVLTF.

V gene TRBV6-1 combines with J gene TRBJ1-5; no reliable D call. Germline loops: CDR1 MNHNS, CDR2 SASEGT. Trimming took 6 bases from V and 3 from J, leaving 12 bases between them. The CDR3 is made up of 14 amino acids. CDR3 bases: TGTGCCAGCAGCGAGGGTGGAGACAATCAGCCCCAGCATTTT. Encoded protein: CASSEGGDNQPQHF.

The chain couples TRBV11-2 to TRBJ2-3; TRBD1 aligns across 9 bases. CDR3 length equals 17 residues. Germline V gene lookup returns CDR1 SGHAT and CDR2 FQNNGV. V shed 5 bases and J 2 bases; nucleotides not matched to a gene: 11. The CDR3 here is CASSLLPGTGITDTQYF. CDR3 DNA: TGTGCCAGCAGCCTCCTACCGGGGACAGGGATCACAGATACGCAGTATTTT. The variable domain in full, completed from reference TRBV11-2 and TRBJ2-3, reads EAGVAQSPRYKIIEKRQSVAFWCNPISGHATLYWYQQILGQGPKLLIQFQNNGVVDDSQLPKDRFSAERLKGVDSTLKIQPAKLEDSAVYLCASSLLPGTGITDTQYFGPGTRLTVL.

The DNA for the CDR3 is TGTGCCAGCAGGGATACGGGGGGGAATCAGCCCCAGCATTTT. Protein product: CASRDTGGNQPQHF. The chain joins TRBV6-5 to TRBJ1-5, with D perhaps TRBD1 (5 bases). The CDR3 extends over 14 amino acids. V lost 6 bases and J 4 bases, leaving 13 bases between the germline ends. CDR1 MNHEY and CDR2 SVGAGI come from the germline V gene.

V gene TRBV19 combines with J gene TRBJ1-1, with a tentative D call TRBD1 (5 bases). Germline assignment: CDR1 LNHDA and CDR2 SQIVND (reference sequence). CDR3 length: 12 amino acids. With 5 bases removed from V and 4 bases from J, the gap between germline ends came to 8 bases. The CDR3 coding sequence is TGTGCCAGTAGTGCAAGGGGCACTGAAGCTTTCTTT. Residues: CASSARGTEAFF.

V gene TRBV11-2 combines with J gene TRBJ1-1, with D hard to call. The CDR3 extends over 13 amino acids. Trimming shortened V by 3 bases and J by 1 base, and 6 bases separated the two germline ends. Germline loops: CDR1 SGHAT, CDR2 FQNNGV. DNA for the CDR3: TGTGCCAGCAGCTTCAACACGAACACTGAAGCTTTCTTT. It is translated as CASSFNTNTEAFF.

This chain links TRBV9 with TRBJ1-2; TRBD1 is a possible D gene (5 bases). The CDR3 contains 16 residues. Deletions cut 2 bases from V and 0 bases from J, with 14 bases between. Germline V gene data show CDR1 as SGDLS and CDR2 as YYNGEE. The CDR3 sequence: CASSVGGETANYGYTF. CDR3 sequence (DNA): TGTGCCAGCAGCGTCGGGGGGGAGACAGCTAACTATGGCTACACCTTC.

The rearrangement links TRBV2 to TRBJ2-5; TRBD2 aligns across 10 bases. Gene TRBJ2-7 matches the end of the DNA better, so the J call may be wrong. The CDR3 is 15 residues long. The germline CDR1 and CDR2 sequences are SNHLY and FYNNEI. The CDR3 spells CASSDWASGSNEQYF. The CDR3 DNA reads TGTGCCAGCAGTGATTGGGCTAGCGGGAGCAACGAGCAGTACTTC.

The chain employs TRBV28 and TRBJ1-2; TRBD1 matches 9 bases. The V and J ends lost 4 bases and 7 bases, in that order; junction bases with no gene match: 7. Germline V gene lookup returns CDR1 MDHEN and CDR2 SYDVKM. CDR3 size: 14 residues. The chain's CDR3 is CASSSVQGAVGYTF. The CDR3 nucleotides are TGTGCCAGCAGTTCCGTACAGGGGGCAGTTGGCTACACCTTC.

This CDR3 reads CASSPLQARSSYNEQFF. The CDR3 coding sequence is TGTGCCAGCAGTCCCCTCCAAGCGAGGAGCTCCTACAATGAGCAGTTCTTC. The chain employs TRBV6-4 and TRBJ2-1; D is unclear. With 5 bases removed from V and 0 bases from J, the gap between germline ends came to 17 bases. The CDR3 loop spans 17 amino acids. Germline CDR1 is MRHNA and CDR2 is SNTAGT.

V usage is TRBV9 and J usage is TRBJ1-2; 9 bases align to TRBD1. Germline V gives CDR1 SGDLS, CDR2 YYNGEE. This CDR3 has 17 residues. V was clipped by 4 bases and J by 3 bases; unmatched bases: 13. The CDR3, as DNA: TGTGCCAGCAGCTCCCCCTATTTCTACAGGGGGCACTATGGCTACACCTTC. It yields the protein CASSSPYFYRGHYGYTF.

This chain connects TRBV7-3 to TRBJ2-3; D gene ambiguous. Germline values: CDR1 SGHTA, CDR2 FQGTGA. This CDR3 region has 13 residues. The V and J ends lost 2 bases and 7 bases respectively, with 10 bases between them. The CDR3 region has the DNA TGTGCCAGCAGCTTAGAACTCGGCAATACGCAGTATTTT. Translation gives CASSLELGNTQYF. Full variable domain (missing parts from reference TRBV7-3 and TRBJ2-3): GAGVSQTPSNKVTEKGKYVELRCDPISGHTALYWYRQSLGQGPEFLIYFQGTGAADDSGLPNDRFFAVRPEGSVSTLKIQRTERGDSAVYLCASSLELGNTQYFGPGTRLTVL.

This chain uses TRBV21-1 with TRBJ1-1. TRBV21-1 is flagged as a pseudogene. This CDR3 comprises 9 residues. The CDR3 sequence: CASSPVAFF. The CDR3 DNA reads as TGTGCCAGCAGCCCGGTAGCTTTCTTT.

This clone was counted once. In DNA, the CDR3 is TGTGCCAGCAGTAAAACAGGGGGCGAGGGTGAAAAACTGTTTTTT. Translation gives CASSKTGGEGEKLFF. The rearrangement links TRBV6-5 to TRBJ1-4; 9 bases match TRBD1. Germline assignment: CDR1 MNHEY and CDR2 SVGAGI. The CDR3 runs to 15 residues. Germline trimming cut 5 bases from V and 7 bases from J; bases unmatched to any gene: 8.

The gene calls are TRBV6-5 and TRBJ2-7; D is ambiguous. The V and J ends lost 4 bases and 3 bases respectively, with 13 bases between them. The CDR3 length is 14 residues. Germline loops: CDR1 MNHEY, CDR2 SVGAGI. The DNA for the CDR3 is TGTGCCAGCAGTTCCCCTCAGACTCGCTACGAGCAGTACTTC. Translation gives CASSSPQTRYEQYF.

This sequence joins TRBV11-2 and TRBJ2-2; no definite D call. The CDR3 has 13 amino acids. Germline CDR1 reads SGHAT; CDR2 reads FQNNGV. Trimming cost V 5 bases and J 6 bases, with 10 bases left between them. The CDR3 region is CASSVTPPGELFF. The CDR3 DNA follows: TGTGCCAGCAGCGTGACCCCCCCCGGGGAGCTGTTTTTT.

This chain connects TRBV28 to TRBJ1-3; 7 bases map to TRBD1. The CDR3 is 18 amino acids. V lost 6 bases to trimming and J lost 0 bases; unmatched junction nucleotides: 14. Germline lookup yields CDR1 MDHEN and CDR2 SYDVKM. The DNA for the CDR3 is TGTGCCAGCAGCCTAGGGGGACAGTGGGGGAGCTCTGGAAACACCATATATTTT. Translating it yields CASSLGGQWGSSGNTIYF.

The chain employs TRBV6-6 and TRBJ2-1; D unresolved. The V gene lost 2 bases and the J gene lost 9 bases, with 8 bases spanning the gap. Germline CDR1 and CDR2: MNHNY and SVGAGI (reference sequence). The CDR3 length is 12 residues. The CDR3 DNA sequence: TGTGCCAGCAGTTACAGCCTGGCTGAGCAGTTCTTC. Protein: CASSYSLAEQFF.

The genes are TRBV5-4 and TRBJ1-1; D is ambiguous. V was trimmed by 1 base and J by 8 bases, leaving 9 bases between them. The CDR3 consists of 12 residues. Germline CDR1 SGHNT, CDR2 YYREEE (reference sequence). The CDR3 spells CASSLIGGEAFF. The CDR3 DNA reads TGTGCCAGCAGCTTGATAGGTGGAGAAGCTTTCTTT.

This chain uses TRBV11-2 with TRBJ2-2, with a weak D call TRBD2 (5 bases). The CDR3 has 16 residues. The germline V gene has CDR1 SGHAT and CDR2 FQNNGV. Between the trimmed V and J ends, which lost 4 bases and 4 bases, there was a span of 16 bases. CDR3 sequence (DNA): TGTGCCAGCAGCTCGGGAACCCTAGGGCTCACCGGGGAGCTGTTTTTT. This sequence encodes CASSSGTLGLTGELFF.